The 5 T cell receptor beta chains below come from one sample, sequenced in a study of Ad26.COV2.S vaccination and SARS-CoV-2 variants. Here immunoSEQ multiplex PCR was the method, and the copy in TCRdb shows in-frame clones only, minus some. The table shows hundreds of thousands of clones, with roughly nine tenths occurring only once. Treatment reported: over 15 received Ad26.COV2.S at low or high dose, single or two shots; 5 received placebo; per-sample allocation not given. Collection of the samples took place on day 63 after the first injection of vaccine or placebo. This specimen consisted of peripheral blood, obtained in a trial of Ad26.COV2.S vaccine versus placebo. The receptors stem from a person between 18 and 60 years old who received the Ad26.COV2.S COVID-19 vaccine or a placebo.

The DNA of the CDR3 is TGTGCCAGCAGTTACGATGGCGATGTGGATTCACCCCTCCACTTT. It specifies CASSYDGDVDSPLHF. The V and J genes are TRBV6-5 and TRBJ1-6; D is unresolved. Germline V gene lookup returns CDR1 MNHEY and CDR2 SVGAGI. CDR3 length: 15 residues. Trimming cost V 2 bases and J 8 bases, with 13 bases left between them.

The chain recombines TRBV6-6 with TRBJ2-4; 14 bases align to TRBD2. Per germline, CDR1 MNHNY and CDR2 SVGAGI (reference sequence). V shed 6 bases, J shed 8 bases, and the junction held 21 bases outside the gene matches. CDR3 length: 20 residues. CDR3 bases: TGTGCCAGCAGCCGCAGCCCTTTGACTAGCGGGGGGGGGAAATCTGACATTCAGTACTTC. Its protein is CASSRSPLTSGGGKSDIQYF.

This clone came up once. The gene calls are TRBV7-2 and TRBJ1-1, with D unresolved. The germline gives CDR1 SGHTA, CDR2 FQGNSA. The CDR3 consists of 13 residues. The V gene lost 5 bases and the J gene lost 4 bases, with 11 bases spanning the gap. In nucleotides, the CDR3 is TGTGCCAGCAGCGACACCCCCGGCACTGAAGCTTTCTTT. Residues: CASSDTPGTEAFF.

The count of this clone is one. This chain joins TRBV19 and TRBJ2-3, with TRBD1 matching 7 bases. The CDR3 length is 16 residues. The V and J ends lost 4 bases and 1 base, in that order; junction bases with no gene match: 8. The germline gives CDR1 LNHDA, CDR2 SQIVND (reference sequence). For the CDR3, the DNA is TGTGCCAGTAGTAGCTACAGGGGCACTCGCACAGATACGCAGTATTTT. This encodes CASSSYRGTRTDTQYF.

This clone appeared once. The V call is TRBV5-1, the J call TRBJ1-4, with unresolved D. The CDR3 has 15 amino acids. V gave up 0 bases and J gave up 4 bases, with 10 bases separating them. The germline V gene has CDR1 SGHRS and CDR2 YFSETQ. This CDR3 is CASSLAGVLNEKLFF. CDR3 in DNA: TGCGCCAGCAGCTTGGCAGGAGTCCTTAATGAAAAACTGTTTTTT.